This T cell receptor beta chain was recorded in a study of T cells in Graves' hyperthyroidism and ophthalmopathy. The germline gives CDR1 LGHNA, CDR2 YNFKEQ. The CDR3 covers 14 residues. V lost 0 bases and J 10 bases, leaving 10 bases between the germline ends. This clonotype was seen more than once but under ten times. Amplification of TCR beta CDR3 regions was performed using RNA transcripts as template. The study used the HTBI primer set for a first-round RT-PCR of the TCR CDR3. TCRdb processed the multiplex PCR reads anew with MiXCR; each CDR3 protein has one entry. Of 300,000 to 450,000 distinct CDR3 sequences listed, roughly an eighth are singletons. With a duration under 2 months, the hyperthyroidism was newly diagnosed in patients aged 18 to 65. Uncontrolled infection, other autoimmune disease, pregnancy or lactation disqualified patients from enrolment.

The receptor was derived from a woman younger than 35 with Graves' hyperthyroidism. The rearrangement links TRBV4-2 to TRBJ1-6; D gene ambiguous. Input material: blood. DNA of the CDR3: TGTGCCAGCAGCCAAGAAAAGGGAGACTCACCCCTCCACTTT. It yields the protein CASSQEKGDSPLHF.